This T cell receptor beta chain derives from a study of blood T cell repertoires in COVID-19. For the study at large: Some COVID-19 samples were acute and others convalescent; all came from the United States, Italy and Spain. T cells, B-cell-depleted T cells, or PBMCs provided the cDNA or gDNA that served as material.

The CDR3 consists of 14 residues. Trimming took 4 bases from V and 0 from J, leaving 9 bases between them. Germline V gives CDR1 LGHDT, CDR2 YNNKEL (reference sequence). Authors' processing steps: Nucleated cell counts were estimated from reference gene primer amplification. Measured with immunoSEQ multiplex PCR; TCRdb has only the in-frame clones, and not every one. V and J calls plus clone size are reproduced from that table; the DNA served to infer D and trimming. The sample has about 200,000 clones; just over 85% are singletons. Sequences were obtained from peripheral blood. The sequence was collected from an elderly man with acute or convalescent COVID-19. The chain carries TRBV3-1 (or the pseudogene TRBV3-2) and TRBJ1-1; D is perhaps TRBD1 (5 bases). The CDR3 coding sequence is TGTGCCAGCAGCCCTGACAGCTTGAACACTGAAGCTTTCTTT. Its protein is CASSPDSLNTEAFF.